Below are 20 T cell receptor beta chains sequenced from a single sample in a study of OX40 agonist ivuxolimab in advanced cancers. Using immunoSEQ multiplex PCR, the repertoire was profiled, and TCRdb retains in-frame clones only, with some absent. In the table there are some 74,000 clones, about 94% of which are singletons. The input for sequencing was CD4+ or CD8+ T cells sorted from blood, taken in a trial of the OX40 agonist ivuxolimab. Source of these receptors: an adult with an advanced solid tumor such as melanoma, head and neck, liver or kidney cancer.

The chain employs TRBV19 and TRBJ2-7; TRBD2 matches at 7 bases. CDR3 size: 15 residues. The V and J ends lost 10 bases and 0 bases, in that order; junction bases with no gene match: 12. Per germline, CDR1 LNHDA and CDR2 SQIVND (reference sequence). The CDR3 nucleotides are TGTGCCACGAGCTGGTCGAGGGAGGGCTCCTACGAGCAGTACTTC. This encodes CATSWSREGSYEQYF.

CDR3 region: CASSIGSSGTYEQYF. The DNA of the CDR3 is TGTGCCAGTAGTATTGGGTCTAGCGGGACTTACGAGCAGTACTTC. The chain couples TRBV19 to TRBJ2-7, with TRBD2 identical over 9 bases. The V gene end was trimmed by 3 bases and the J gene end by 4 bases; junction bases not matched to a gene: 7. CDR1 LNHDA and CDR2 SQIVND come from the germline V gene (reference sequence). The CDR3 totals 15 residues.

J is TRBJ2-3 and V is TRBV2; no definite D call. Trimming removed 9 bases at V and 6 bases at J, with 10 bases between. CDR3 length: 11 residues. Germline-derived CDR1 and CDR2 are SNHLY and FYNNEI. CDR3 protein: CARRFEDTQYF. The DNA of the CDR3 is TGTGCCAGAAGATTTGAGGATACGCAGTATTTT. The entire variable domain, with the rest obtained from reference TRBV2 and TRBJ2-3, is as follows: EPEVTQTPSHQVTQMGQEVILRCVPISNHLYFYWYRQILGQKVEFLVSFYNNEISEKSEIFDDQFSVERPDGSNFTLKIRSTKLEDSAMYFCARRFEDTQYFGPGTRLTVL.

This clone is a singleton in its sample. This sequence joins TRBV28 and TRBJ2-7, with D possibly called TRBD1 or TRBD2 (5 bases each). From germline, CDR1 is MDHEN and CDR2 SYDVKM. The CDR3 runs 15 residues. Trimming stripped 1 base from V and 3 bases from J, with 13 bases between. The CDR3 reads CASSLSPGRLYEQYF. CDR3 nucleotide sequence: TGTGCCAGCAGTTTATCTCCGGGACGTCTCTACGAGCAGTACTTC.

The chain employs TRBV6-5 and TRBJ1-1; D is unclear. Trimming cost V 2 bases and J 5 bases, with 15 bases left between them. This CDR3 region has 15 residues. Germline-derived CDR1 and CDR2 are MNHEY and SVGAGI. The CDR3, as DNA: TGTGCCAGCAGTTACCCCCAAGCGGGAAGGACTGAAGCTTTCTTT. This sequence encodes CASSYPQAGRTEAFF.

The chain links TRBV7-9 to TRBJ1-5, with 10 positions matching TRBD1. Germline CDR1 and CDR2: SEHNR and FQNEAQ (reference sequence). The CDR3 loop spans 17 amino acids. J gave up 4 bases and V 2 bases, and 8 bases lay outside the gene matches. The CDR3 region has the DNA TGTGCCAGCAGCTTATCTCCGGGACAGGGGAAAAATCAGCCCCAGCATTTT. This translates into CASSLSPGQGKNQPQHF.

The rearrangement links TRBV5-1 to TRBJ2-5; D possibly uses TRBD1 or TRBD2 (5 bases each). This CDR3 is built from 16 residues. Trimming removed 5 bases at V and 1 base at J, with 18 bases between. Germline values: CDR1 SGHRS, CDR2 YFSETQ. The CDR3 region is CASSIGVRGSQETQYF. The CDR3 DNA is TGCGCCAGCAGTATTGGGGTGAGGGGCAGCCAAGAGACCCAGTACTTC.

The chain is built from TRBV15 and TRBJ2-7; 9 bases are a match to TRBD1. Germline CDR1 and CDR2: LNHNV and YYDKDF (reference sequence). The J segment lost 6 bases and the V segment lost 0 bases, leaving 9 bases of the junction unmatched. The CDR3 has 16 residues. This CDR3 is CATSRDIGDREFEQYF. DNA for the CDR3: TGTGCCACCAGCAGAGATATAGGGGACAGGGAGTTCGAGCAGTACTTC.

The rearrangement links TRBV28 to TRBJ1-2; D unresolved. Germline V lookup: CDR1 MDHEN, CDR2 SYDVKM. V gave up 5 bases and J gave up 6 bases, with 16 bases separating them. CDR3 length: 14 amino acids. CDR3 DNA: TGTGCCAGCAGTACCCGAGTCCGGACGGATGGCTACACCTTC. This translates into CASSTRVRTDGYTF.

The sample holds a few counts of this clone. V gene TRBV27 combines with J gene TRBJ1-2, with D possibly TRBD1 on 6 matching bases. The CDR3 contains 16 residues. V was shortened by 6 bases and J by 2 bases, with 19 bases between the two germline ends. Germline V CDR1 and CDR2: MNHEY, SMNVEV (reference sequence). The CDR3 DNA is TGTGCCAGCAGCCTTCACGGGGAGGGGGGGAACTATGGCTACACCTTC. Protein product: CASSLHGEGGNYGYTF.

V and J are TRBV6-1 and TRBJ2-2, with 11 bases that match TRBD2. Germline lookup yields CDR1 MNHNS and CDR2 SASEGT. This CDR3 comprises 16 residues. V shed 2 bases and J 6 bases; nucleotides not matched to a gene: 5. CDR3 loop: CASSETSGGGSGELFF. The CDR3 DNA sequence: TGTGCCAGCAGTGAAACTAGCGGGGGAGGCTCCGGGGAGCTGTTTTTT.

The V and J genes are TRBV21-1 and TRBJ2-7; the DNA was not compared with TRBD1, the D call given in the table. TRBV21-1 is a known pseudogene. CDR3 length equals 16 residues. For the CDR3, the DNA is TGTGCCAGCAGCACTCCTCCCGACAGGAACTCCTACGAGCAGTACTTC. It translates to CASSTPPDRNSYEQYF.

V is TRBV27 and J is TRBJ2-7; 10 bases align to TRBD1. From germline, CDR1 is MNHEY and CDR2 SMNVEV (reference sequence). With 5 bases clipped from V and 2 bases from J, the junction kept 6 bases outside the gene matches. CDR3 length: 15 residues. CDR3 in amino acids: CASSVPGQGTYEQYF. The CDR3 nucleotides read TGTGCCAGCAGTGTTCCGGGACAGGGGACCTACGAGCAGTACTTC.

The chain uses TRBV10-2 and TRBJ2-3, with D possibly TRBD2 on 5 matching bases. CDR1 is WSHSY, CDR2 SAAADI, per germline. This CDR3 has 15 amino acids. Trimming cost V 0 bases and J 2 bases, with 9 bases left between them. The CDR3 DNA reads TGCGCCAGCAGTGAGTCGAGGGTCCCCACAGATACGCAGTATTTT. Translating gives CASSESRVPTDTQYF.

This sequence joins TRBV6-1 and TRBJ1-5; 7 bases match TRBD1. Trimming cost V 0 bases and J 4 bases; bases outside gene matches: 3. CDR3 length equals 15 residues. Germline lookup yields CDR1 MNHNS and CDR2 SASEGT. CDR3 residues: CASSEATGVNQPQHF. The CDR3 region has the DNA TGTGCCAGCAGTGAAGCAACAGGGGTTAATCAGCCCCAGCATTTT.

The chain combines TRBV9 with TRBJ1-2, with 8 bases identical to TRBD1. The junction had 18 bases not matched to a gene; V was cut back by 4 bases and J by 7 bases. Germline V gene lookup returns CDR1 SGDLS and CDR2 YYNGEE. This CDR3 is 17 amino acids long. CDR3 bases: TGTGCCAGCAGCCCCCGGACAGGGTCTTGGGACCTAGCTGGCTACACCTTC. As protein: CASSPRTGSWDLAGYTF.

DNA of the CDR3: TGTGCCAGTAGTCCTGCTGCAGTGTATGGCTACACCTTC. Its translation: CASSPAAVYGYTF. The chain carries TRBV19 and TRBJ1-2, with D hard to call. CDR3 length: 13 residues. Trimming pared 5 bases from V and 5 bases from J, leaving 12 bases between. Germline lookup yields CDR1 LNHDA and CDR2 SQIVND (reference sequence).

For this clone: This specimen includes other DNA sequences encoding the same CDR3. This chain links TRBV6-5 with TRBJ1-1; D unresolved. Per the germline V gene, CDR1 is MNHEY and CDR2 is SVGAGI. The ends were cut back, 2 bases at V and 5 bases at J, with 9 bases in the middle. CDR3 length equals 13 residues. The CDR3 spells CASSYGGGTEAFF. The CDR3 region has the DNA TGTGCCAGCAGTTACGGAGGAGGTACTGAAGCTTTCTTT.

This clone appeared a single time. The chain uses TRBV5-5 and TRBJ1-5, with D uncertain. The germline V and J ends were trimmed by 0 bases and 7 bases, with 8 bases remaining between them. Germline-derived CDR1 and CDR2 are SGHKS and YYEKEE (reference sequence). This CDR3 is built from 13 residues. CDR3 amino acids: CASSLAQAQPQHF. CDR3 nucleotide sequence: TGTGCCAGCAGCTTGGCCCAAGCCCAGCCCCAGCATTTT.

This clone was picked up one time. The CDR3 here is CASRGRGHWNEQYF. CDR3 in DNA: TGCGCCAGCAGGGGCAGGGGACATTGGAACGAGCAGTACTTC. The chain is built from TRBV10-1 and TRBJ2-7; a weak D match, TRBD1 (6 bases). The germline gives CDR1 WNHNN, CDR2 SYGVQD (reference sequence). Between the trimmed V and J ends, which lost 6 bases and 5 bases, there was a span of 17 bases. The CDR3 totals 14 residues.